This TCR beta chain was found in a study of blood T cells in healthy people across ages. General observations from the study: The study found more naive CD4+ cells and higher diversity in long-lived than aged donors.

The length of the CDR3 is 16 residues. Germline CDR1 is LGHNA and CDR2 is YNFKEQ. V gave up 5 bases and J gave up 4 bases, with 20 bases separating them. For the second PCR, which ran for roughly 7 to 11 cycles, a sample-barcoded 5' primer and a J-beta primer mix were used. Sequencing recovered at least 2.5 million CDR3-containing paired-end reads from each sample. TCRdb ran MiXCR on the 5' RACE reads and lists one entry per CDR3 protein. Of fewer than 900,000 distinct CDR3 sequences detected, roughly 40% appear once; the ten largest clones hold roughly 13%. This clonotype was found a few times. The antigen is unknown.

Sequencing used blood. The rearrangement joins TRBV4-2 to TRBJ1-2; maybe TRBD1 (5 bases). The receptor's source is a man younger than 35 in good health. The CDR3 DNA reads as TGTGCCAGCAGCACGCTTCGTTCAGGGACGAGCTATGGCTACACCTTC. It translates to CASSTLRSGTSYGYTF.